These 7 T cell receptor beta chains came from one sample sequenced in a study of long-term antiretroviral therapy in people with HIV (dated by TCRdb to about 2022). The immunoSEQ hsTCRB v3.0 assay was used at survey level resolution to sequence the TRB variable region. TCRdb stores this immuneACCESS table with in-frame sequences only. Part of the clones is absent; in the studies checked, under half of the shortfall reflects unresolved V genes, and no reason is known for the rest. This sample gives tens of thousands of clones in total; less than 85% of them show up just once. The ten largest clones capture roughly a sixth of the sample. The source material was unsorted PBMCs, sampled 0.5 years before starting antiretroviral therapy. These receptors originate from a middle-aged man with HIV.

For the CDR3, the DNA is TGTGCCAGCAGCTGGGGGGCCTATGGCTACACCTTC. Its translation: CASSWGAYGYTF. V is TRBV5-4 and J is TRBJ1-2, with D perhaps matching TRBD1 (6 bases). V was pared by 3 bases and J by 4 bases, with 7 bases between. The CDR3 runs to 12 residues. Germline CDR1 is SGHNT and CDR2 is YYREEE (reference sequence).

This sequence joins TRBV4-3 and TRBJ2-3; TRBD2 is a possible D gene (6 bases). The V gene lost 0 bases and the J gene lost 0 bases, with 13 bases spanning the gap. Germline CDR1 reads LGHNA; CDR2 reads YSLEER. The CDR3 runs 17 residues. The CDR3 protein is CASSQELSRGSTDTQYF. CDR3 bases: TGCGCCAGCAGCCAAGAGCTATCGCGGGGAAGCACAGATACGCAGTATTTT.

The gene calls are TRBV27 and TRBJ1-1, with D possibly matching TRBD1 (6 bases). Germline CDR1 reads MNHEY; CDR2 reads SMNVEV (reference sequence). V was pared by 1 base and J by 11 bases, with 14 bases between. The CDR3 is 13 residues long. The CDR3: CASSLLGGVDAFF. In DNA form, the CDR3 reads TGTGCCAGCAGTTTATTAGGGGGAGTAGACGCTTTCTTT.

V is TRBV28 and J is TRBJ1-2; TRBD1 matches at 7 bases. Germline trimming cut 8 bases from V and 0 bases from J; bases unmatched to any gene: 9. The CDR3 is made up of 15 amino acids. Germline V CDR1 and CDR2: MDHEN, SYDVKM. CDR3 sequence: CASYDRDRANYGYTF. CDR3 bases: TGTGCCAGCTATGACAGGGATAGGGCTAACTATGGCTACACCTTC.

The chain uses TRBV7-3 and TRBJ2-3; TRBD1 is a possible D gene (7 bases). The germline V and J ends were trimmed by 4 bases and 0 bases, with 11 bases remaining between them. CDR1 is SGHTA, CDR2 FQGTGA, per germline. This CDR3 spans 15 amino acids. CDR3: CASSSQGGSTDTQYF. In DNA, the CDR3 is TGTGCCAGCAGCTCTCAGGGGGGTAGCACAGATACGCAGTATTTT. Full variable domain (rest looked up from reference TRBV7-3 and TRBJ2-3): GAGVSQTPSNKVTEKGKYVELRCDPISGHTALYWYRQSLGQGPEFLIYFQGTGAADDSGLPNDRFFAVRPEGSVSTLKIQRTERGDSAVYLCASSSQGGSTDTQYFGPGTRLTVL.

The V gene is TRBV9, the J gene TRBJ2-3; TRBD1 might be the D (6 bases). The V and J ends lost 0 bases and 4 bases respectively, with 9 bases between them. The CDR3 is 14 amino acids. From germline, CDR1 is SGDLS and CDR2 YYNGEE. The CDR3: CASSVVAGADTQYF. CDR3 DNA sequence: TGTGCCAGCAGCGTAGTCGCAGGGGCAGATACGCAGTATTTT.

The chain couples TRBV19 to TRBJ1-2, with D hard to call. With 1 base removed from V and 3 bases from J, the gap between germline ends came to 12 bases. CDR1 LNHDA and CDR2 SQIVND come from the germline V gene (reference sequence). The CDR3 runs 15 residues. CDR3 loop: CASSIGRGVDYGYTF. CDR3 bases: TGTGCCAGTAGTATAGGGCGGGGTGTCGACTATGGCTACACCTTC. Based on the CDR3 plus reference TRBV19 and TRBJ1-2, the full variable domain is DGGITQSPKYLFRKEGQNVTLSCEQNLNHDAMYWYRQDPGQGLRLIYYSQIVNDFQKGDIAEGYSVSREKKESFPLTVTSAQKNPTAFYLCASSIGRGVDYGYTFGSGTRLTVV.